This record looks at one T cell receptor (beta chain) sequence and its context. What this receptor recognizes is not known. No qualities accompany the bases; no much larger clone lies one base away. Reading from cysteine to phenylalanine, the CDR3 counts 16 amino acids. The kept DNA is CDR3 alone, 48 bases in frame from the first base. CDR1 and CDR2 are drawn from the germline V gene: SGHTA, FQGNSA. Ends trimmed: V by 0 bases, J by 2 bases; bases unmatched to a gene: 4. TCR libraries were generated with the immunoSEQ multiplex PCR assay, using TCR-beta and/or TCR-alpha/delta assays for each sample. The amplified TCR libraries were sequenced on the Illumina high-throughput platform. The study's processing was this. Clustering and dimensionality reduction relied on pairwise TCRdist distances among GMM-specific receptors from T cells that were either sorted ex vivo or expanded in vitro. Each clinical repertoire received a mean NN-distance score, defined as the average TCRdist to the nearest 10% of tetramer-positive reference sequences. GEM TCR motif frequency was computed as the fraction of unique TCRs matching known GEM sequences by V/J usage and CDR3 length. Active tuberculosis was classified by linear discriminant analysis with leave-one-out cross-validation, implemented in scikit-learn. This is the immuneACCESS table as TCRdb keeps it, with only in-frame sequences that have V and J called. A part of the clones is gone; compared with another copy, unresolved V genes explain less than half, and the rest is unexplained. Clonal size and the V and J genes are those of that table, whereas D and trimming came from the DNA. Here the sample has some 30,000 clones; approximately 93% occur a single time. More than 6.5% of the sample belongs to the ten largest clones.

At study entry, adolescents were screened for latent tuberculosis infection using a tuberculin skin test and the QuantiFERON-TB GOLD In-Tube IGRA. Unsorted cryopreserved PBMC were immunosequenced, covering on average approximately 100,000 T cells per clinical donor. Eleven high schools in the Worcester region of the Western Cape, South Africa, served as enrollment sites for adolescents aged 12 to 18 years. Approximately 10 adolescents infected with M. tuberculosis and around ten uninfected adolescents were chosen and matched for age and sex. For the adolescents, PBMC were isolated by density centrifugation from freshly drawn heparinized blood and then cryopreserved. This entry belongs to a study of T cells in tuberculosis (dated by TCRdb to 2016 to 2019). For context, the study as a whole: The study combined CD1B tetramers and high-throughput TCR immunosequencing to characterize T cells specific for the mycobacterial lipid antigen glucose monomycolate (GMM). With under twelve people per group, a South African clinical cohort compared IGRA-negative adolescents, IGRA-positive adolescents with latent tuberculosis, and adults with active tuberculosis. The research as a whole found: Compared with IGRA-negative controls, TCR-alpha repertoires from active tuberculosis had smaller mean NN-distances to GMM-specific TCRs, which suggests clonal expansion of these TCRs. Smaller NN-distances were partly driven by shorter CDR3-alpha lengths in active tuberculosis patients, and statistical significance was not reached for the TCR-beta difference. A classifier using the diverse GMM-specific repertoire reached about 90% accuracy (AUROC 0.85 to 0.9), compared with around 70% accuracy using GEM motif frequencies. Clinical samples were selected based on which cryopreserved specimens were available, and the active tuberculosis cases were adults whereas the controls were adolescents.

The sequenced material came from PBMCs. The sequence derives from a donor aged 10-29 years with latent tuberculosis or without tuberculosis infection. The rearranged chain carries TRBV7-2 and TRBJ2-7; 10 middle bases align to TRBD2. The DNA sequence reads TGTGCCAGCAGCTTAGCTAGCGGGAGGCTCCCCTACGAGCAGTACTTC. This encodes CASSLASGRLPYEQYF. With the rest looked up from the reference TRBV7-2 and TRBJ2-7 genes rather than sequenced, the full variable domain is GAGVSQSPSNKVTEKGKDVELRCDPISGHTALYWYRQSLGQGLEFLIYFQGNSAPDKSGLPSDRFSAERTGGSVSTLTIQRTQQEDSAVYLCASSLASGRLPYEQYFGPGTRLTVT.